Each of the 2 T cell receptor beta chains below was sequenced from the same sample in a study of blood T cell repertoires in COVID-19. Assay: immunoSEQ multiplex PCR; the TCRdb copy retains only in-frame clones and omits some. The repertoire includes fewer than 250,000 clones, about 90% of them detected once, and 0.85% to 0.95% sits in the top ten. Sample: PBMCs or T cells enriched from blood (not recorded which). The source is a man between 50 and 59 years old who had been exposed to COVID-19.

The chain couples TRBV18 to TRBJ1-2, with 11 bases identical to TRBD1. This CDR3 has 16 residues. V lost 3 bases, J lost 7 bases, and 10 bases stayed unmatched. The germline V gene encodes CDR1 KGHSH and CDR2 LQKENI. CDR3 DNA sequence: TGTGCCAGCTCACCGTTGGAAGGACAGGGGGCTTTTGGCTACACCTTC. Amino acids: CASSPLEGQGAFGYTF.

This rearrangement joins TRBV19 to TRBJ2-3; D is perhaps TRBD1 (6 bases). Germline V gene data show CDR1 as LNHDA and CDR2 as SQIVND (reference sequence). V lost 6 bases and J lost 6, with 22 bases in between. CDR3 length: 16 residues. The CDR3 sequence: CASRGVRTAIGDTQYF. The CDR3 region has the DNA TGTGCCAGTAGGGGAGTAAGGACAGCTATTGGGGATACGCAGTATTTT.